The present T cell receptor beta chain was sequenced within a study of cytomegalovirus exposure and HLA in healthy donors. Findings of the study overall: It was 150 or so TCR beta chains that were listed as cytomegalovirus-associated. Within the 120 or so validation repertoires, first-cohort TCR clusters tended to co-occur, according to a later analysis. Reports credit the classifier with highly specific, highly sensitive diagnosis of cytomegalovirus status.

TCRdb keeps only in-frame clones here, not all; method: immunoSEQ multiplex PCR. The table records 200,000 or so clones, less than 85% of them present only once. The donors were in the roughly 130-subject validation cohort, distinct from the roughly 720-subject first cohort. Regarding this clone: What it recognizes is unknown.

The germline CDR1 and CDR2 sequences are MNHEY and SMNVEV (reference sequence). V lost 6 bases and J lost 8, with 14 bases in between. The CDR3 runs to 13 residues. This clonotype originated in a woman in her late teens or twenties in good health and CMV-seronegative. Sequencing was carried out using PBMCs. This chain connects TRBV27 to TRBJ2-1, with a possible D match to TRBD1 (5 bases). The chain's CDR3 is CASRDIFVDEQFF. The CDR3, as DNA: TGTGCCAGCAGGGACATTTTCGTCGATGAGCAGTTCTTC.